Listed below are T cell receptor beta chains from one sample, sequenced in a study of cytomegalovirus exposure and HLA in healthy donors. Sequencing was performed with immunoSEQ multiplex PCR; in TCRdb, only in-frame clones are kept and a portion is missing. The sample lists hundreds of thousands of clones, roughly 80% seen once, with about 0.2% in the top ten. The source material was PBMCs. The source is a girl between 2 and 10 years old in good health and CMV-seronegative. Each CDR3 is given with its conserved first and last residue. A D gene is named only where the DNA matches it firmly.

j_call d_call v_call cdr3_nt cdr3_aa
TRBJ1-1 - TRBV6-5 TGTGCCAGCAGTTACTCAGCGCCCACTGAAGCTTTCTTT CASSYSAPTEAFF
TRBJ1-3 - TRBV7-3 TGTGCCAGCAGCCCGAATGAGGGAAACACCATATATTTT CASSPNEGNTIYF
TRBJ2-1 - TRBV29-1 TGCAGCGGCCGACTAGTCCCCAATGAGCAGTTCTTC CSGRLVPNEQFF
TRBJ1-5 - TRBV5-1 TGCGCCAGCAGCGCAACAGGGAATCAGCCCCAGCATTTT CASSATGNQPQHF
TRBJ2-7 - TRBV6-5 TGTGCCAGCAGTTACTCGACTAGGGTCAACGAGCAGTACTTC CASSYSTRVNEQYF
TRBJ2-2 - TRBV7-9 TGTGCCAGCAGCCGGGACACCGGGGAGCTGTTTTTT CASSRDTGELFF
TRBJ2-5 - TRBV19 TGTGCCAGTAGTATAGCTGAGACCCAGTACTTC CASSIAETQYF
TRBJ1-6 - TRBV19 TGTGCCAGTATGGGGACAAATAATTCACCCCTCCACTTT CASMGTNNSPLHF
TRBJ2-3 TRBD2 TRBV6-1 TGTGCCAGCAGTGAAGGAATTTGGGAGTCGCCTAGCGGGGAATACACAGATACGCAGTATTTT CASSEGIWESPSGEYTDTQYF
TRBJ2-5 - TRBV9 TGTGCCAGCAGCGACAGGGAAAGTCTCCCTTTCCAAGAGACCCAGTACTTC CASSDRESLPFQETQYF